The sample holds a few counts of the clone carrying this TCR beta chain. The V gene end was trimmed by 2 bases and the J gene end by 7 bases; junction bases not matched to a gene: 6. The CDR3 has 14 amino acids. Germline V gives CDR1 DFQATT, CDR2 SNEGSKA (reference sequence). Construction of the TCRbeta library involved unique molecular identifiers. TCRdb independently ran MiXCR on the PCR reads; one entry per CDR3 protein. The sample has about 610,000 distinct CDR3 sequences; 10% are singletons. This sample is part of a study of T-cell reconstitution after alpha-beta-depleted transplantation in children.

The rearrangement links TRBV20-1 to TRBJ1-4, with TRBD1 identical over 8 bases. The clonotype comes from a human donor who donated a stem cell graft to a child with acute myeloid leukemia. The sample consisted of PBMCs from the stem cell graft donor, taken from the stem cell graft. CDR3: CSARIFGQGEKLFF. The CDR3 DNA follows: TGCAGTGCTAGAATTTTTGGACAGGGTGAAAAACTGTTTTTT.